What follows are 18 T cell receptor beta chains derived from one specimen sequenced in a study of T cells in Graves' hyperthyroidism and ophthalmopathy. There were TCR beta CDR3 regions amplified from RNA transcripts. During a first-round RT-PCR of the TCR CDR3, the HTBI primer set was used. From the multiplex PCR reads, TCRdb called clonotypes with MiXCR, one entry per CDR3 protein. The sample has 300,000 or so distinct CDR3 sequences; around 16% are singletons. The sequencing sample was made of blood. These receptors were collected from a man younger than 45 with Graves' hyperthyroidism.

This clonotype was counted many times. The V call is TRBV11-1, the J call TRBJ1-3; 7 bases are a match to TRBD1. Trimming removed 8 bases from V and 0 bases from J; junction bases left unmatched: 4. Germline CDR1 SGHAT, CDR2 FQDESV (reference sequence). The CDR3 is made up of 14 amino acids. Here the CDR3 reads CASRDRSSGNTIYF. The DNA of the CDR3 is TGTGCCAGCCGGGACAGAAGCTCTGGAAACACCATATATTTT.

The V and J genes are TRBV25-1 and TRBJ1-4; possible D gene TRBD1, 5 bases. The CDR3 loop spans 15 amino acids. The germline V gene encodes CDR1 MGHDK and CDR2 SYGVNS. V was shortened by 3 bases and J by 7 bases, with 15 bases between the two germline ends. DNA of the CDR3: TGTGCCAGCAGTGATTCGGGGACCTCGCGTGAAAAACTGTTTTTT. It yields the protein CASSDSGTSREKLFF.

Worth noting for this clonotype: Relative to the germline gene, one junction end is altered; a read error may explain this. The genes are TRBV7-7 and TRBJ2-1; perhaps TRBD2 as D (6 bases). Germline V lookup: CDR1 SSHAT, CDR2 FNYEAQ (reference sequence). This CDR3 spans 15 amino acids. The CDR3 nucleotides are TGTGCTAGCAGCCTCGGGAGAGTGGCCTACAATGAGCAGTTCTTC. Residues: CASSLGRVAYNEQFF.

This clonotype showed up many times. V and J are TRBV7-2 and TRBJ1-1; 7 bases are a match to TRBD1. The V gene's germline CDR1 is SGHTA and CDR2 FQGNSA. This CDR3 spans 14 amino acids. V shed 1 base and J 4 bases; nucleotides not matched to a gene: 3. The DNA for the CDR3 is TGTGCCAGCAGCTTAGTAGGGGGCGTCACTGAAGCTTTCTTT. As protein: CASSLVGGVTEAFF.

Only a few counts were recorded for this clonotype. V and J are TRBV6-1 and TRBJ2-5, with 10 positions matching TRBD2. There are 14 residues in the CDR3. V was clipped by 7 bases and J by 5 bases; unmatched bases: 7. Germline V CDR1 and CDR2: MNHNS, SASEGT. CDR3 DNA sequence: TGTGCCAGCAAGAGCGGGAGGGCGGCGGAGACCCAGTACTTC. Encoded protein: CASKSGRAAETQYF.

The genes are TRBV4-1 and TRBJ1-5; D may be TRBD1 (5 bases). Per the germline V gene, CDR1 is MGHRA and CDR2 is YSYEKL. The CDR3 is made up of 16 amino acids. The V end was cut by 0 bases, the J end by 3 bases, with 12 bases between. The CDR3 nucleotides are TGCGCCAGCAGCCAAGATCGGGGGGAATACAATCAGCCCCAGCATTTT. Its protein product is CASSQDRGEYNQPQHF.

This clonotype was detected only a few times. This chain connects TRBV25-1 to TRBJ2-7; a possible D gene is TRBD1 (6 bases). V lost 2 bases and J 7 bases, leaving 18 bases between the germline ends. CDR1 and CDR2 (germline): MGHDK, SYGVNS. This CDR3 is 15 amino acids long. In DNA, the CDR3 is TGTGCCAGCAGTGAACCTACAGGGAAATCTGGAGAGCAGTACTTC. Protein sequence: CASSEPTGKSGEQYF.

The chain recombines TRBV5-1 with TRBJ2-1; D might be TRBD2 (5 bases). Germline CDR1 reads SGHRS; CDR2 reads YFSETQ. This CDR3 is 15 amino acids long. V dropped 2 bases and J dropped 4 bases, with 13 bases sitting between them. The CDR3 DNA reads as TGCGCCAGCAGCTTAAGAAGGACGGGATACAATGAGCAGTTCTTC. It translates to CASSLRRTGYNEQFF.

For this clonotype: A much larger clone is a single base away; this may be a read error. The chain uses TRBV2 and TRBJ2-5, with 10 bases aligning to TRBD1. Germline lookup yields CDR1 SNHLY and CDR2 FYNNEI. The CDR3 runs to 16 residues. The CDR3 region has the DNA TGTGCCAGCAGGGGCCCCTGGACAGGGGGGGGGGAGACCCAGCACTTC. It translates to CASRGPWTGGGETQHF.

This clonotype was seen repeatedly, ten times or more. The chain uses TRBV5-1 and TRBJ2-2; D might be TRBD1 or TRBD2, each matching 5 bases. The CDR3 extends over 14 amino acids. The germline V gene encodes CDR1 SGHRS and CDR2 YFSETQ. The V gene lost 4 bases and the J gene lost 1 base, with 8 bases spanning the gap. The CDR3 spells CASSRDVNTGELFF. CDR3 in DNA: TGCGCCAGCAGCAGGGACGTGAACACCGGGGAGCTGTTTTTT.

This clonotype was seen repeatedly, ten times or more. The chain joins TRBV2 to TRBJ2-7; no clear D gene. V was clipped by 7 bases and J by 2 bases, with 9 bases between them. From germline, CDR1 is SNHLY and CDR2 FYNNEI. The CDR3 has 12 amino acids. The DNA of the CDR3 is TGTGCCAGCATAGCTGATACCTACGAGCAGTACTTC. Translated, it gives CASIADTYEQYF. The full variable domain, its missing parts supplied by reference TRBV2 and TRBJ2-7, is EPEVTQTPSHQVTQMGQEVILRCVPISNHLYFYWYRQILGQKVEFLVSFYNNEISEKSEIFDDQFSVERPDGSNFTLKIRSTKLEDSAMYFCASIADTYEQYFGPGTRLTVT.

The sample holds many counts of this clonotype. This sequence joins TRBV2 and TRBJ2-3, with 7 nucleotides matching TRBD1. This CDR3 has 14 amino acids. In germline, CDR1 is SNHLY, CDR2 FYNNEI. V lost 3 bases to trimming and J lost 3 bases; unmatched junction nucleotides: 3. CDR3: CASSDLRGTDTQYF. For the CDR3, the DNA is TGTGCCAGCAGTGACCTCAGGGGGACAGATACGCAGTATTTT.

This clonotype appeared a few times. The gene calls are TRBV3-1 and TRBJ1-2; a possible D gene is TRBD1 (5 bases). With 4 bases removed from V and 2 bases from J, the gap between germline ends came to 8 bases. Germline V lookup: CDR1 LGHDT, CDR2 YNNKEL (reference sequence). The CDR3 spans 13 residues. The CDR3: CASSRTSNYGYTF. The CDR3 DNA follows: TGTGCCAGCAGCCGGACATCAAACTATGGCTACACCTTC.

This clonotype was counted many times. The chain is built from TRBV7-3 and TRBJ2-3, with 8 bases matching TRBD1. The CDR3 loop spans 18 amino acids. Germline lookup yields CDR1 SGHTA and CDR2 FQGTGA. V shed 6 bases and J 0 bases; nucleotides not matched to a gene: 14. CDR3 sequence: CASRPTGTGSPSTDTQYF. The CDR3 DNA reads TGTGCCAGCAGGCCCACCGGGACAGGTTCTCCTAGCACAGATACGCAGTATTTT.

This chain links TRBV20-1 with TRBJ2-5, with TRBD2 matching over 10 bases. Germline trimming cut 7 bases from V and 0 bases from J; bases unmatched to any gene: 5. The CDR3 extends over 14 amino acids. CDR1 is DFQATT, CDR2 SNEGSKA, per germline (reference sequence). In DNA, the CDR3 is TGCAGTGTCACTAGCGGGGTGTACCAAGAGACCCAGTACTTC. It codes for CSVTSGVYQETQYF.

This clonotype has ten or more counts. The chain combines TRBV12-3 or TRBV12-4 with TRBJ2-3; D might be TRBD2 (5 bases). Trimming pared 8 bases from V and 2 bases from J, leaving 11 bases between. The CDR3 is made up of 13 amino acids. The DNA for the CDR3 is TGTGCCAGCGGGAGACCGGTCACAGATACGCAGTATTTT. It translates to CASGRPVTDTQYF.

Remarks on this clonotype: This may stem from a read error, because a much larger clone lies one nucleotide away. The chain uses TRBV12-3 or TRBV12-4 and TRBJ1-2, with D maybe TRBD1 (5 bases). This CDR3 comprises 13 residues. V was pared by 5 bases and J by 10 bases, with 17 bases between. CDR3 coding DNA: TGTGCCAGCAGTCCCGACCAGGGTAATGACTACACCTTC. Translation gives CASSPDQGNDYTF.

This clonotype was observed at least ten times. The chain combines TRBV12-3 or TRBV12-4 with TRBJ2-1; 7 bases agree with TRBD2. The junction had 10 bases not matched to a gene; V was cut back by 6 bases and J by 5 bases. There are 15 residues in the CDR3. The CDR3 spells CASSAPAGIDNEQFF. CDR3 coding DNA: TGTGCCAGCAGCGCCCCAGCGGGAATCGACAATGAGCAGTTCTTC.